The rows below give T cell receptor beta chains drawn from one sample of a study of blood T cell repertoires in COVID-19. The data were produced by immunoSEQ multiplex PCR, yet TCRdb's version contains in-frame clones alone and is incomplete. Of about 280,000 clones in the sample, around 90% were seen once. Sequencing was done on a sample of peripheral blood. The receptors stem from a man between 18 and 35 years old with active or convalescent COVID-19. CDR3s include the opening cysteine and the closing phenylalanine or tryptophan. The D gene is left open where the match is weak. Size values are once, few and many counts, or a class for expanded clones, and some rows have none.

clone_size	v_call	j_call	d_call	cdr3_aa	cdr3_nt
-	TRBV7-8	TRBJ2-7	-	CASSLVSGDIHEQYF	TGTGCCAGCAGCTTAGTATCAGGGGACATACACGAGCAGTACTTC
-	TRBV28	TRBJ2-5	-	CASSDPSWPRGPKGETQYF	TGTGCCAGCAGCGACCCGTCCTGGCCCCGCGGCCCGAAGGGGGAGACCCAGTACTTC
few	TRBV3-1/TRBV3-2	TRBJ1-3	TRBD1	CASSQDSRDRGRGNTIYF	TGTGCCAGCAGCCAGGATAGCCGGGACAGGGGAAGGGGAAACACCATATATTTT
-	TRBV5-5	TRBJ2-5	TRBD2	CASRRGSGGARETQYF	TGTGCCAGCCGTAGGGGTAGCGGGGGGGCAAGGGAGACCCAGTACTTC
-	TRBV10-3	TRBJ1-5	TRBD1	CAISPTGGPQPQHF	TGTGCCATCAGCCCAACAGGGGGCCCTCAGCCCCAGCATTTT
-	TRBV4-1	TRBJ2-3	TRBD1	CASSHPGTGSKDTQYF	TGCGCCAGCAGCCATCCCGGGACAGGGTCCAAAGATACGCAGTATTTT
-	TRBV5-5	TRBJ2-5	-	CASSLVSGGLRETQYF	TGTGCCAGCAGCTTGGTTAGCGGAGGGTTAAGAGAGACCCAGTACTTC
-	TRBV5-1	TRBJ2-5	-	CASSLEKETQYF	TGCGCCAGCAGCCTCGAGAAAGAGACCCAGTACTTC
-	TRBV5-1	TRBJ1-4	TRBD1	CASSLQGADYEKLFF	TGCGCCAGCAGCCTACAGGGGGCAGATTATGAAAAACTGTTTTTT
-	TRBV18	TRBJ2-1	TRBD2	CASSVGTSGGRYNEQFF	TGTGCCAGCTCAGTCGGGACTAGCGGGGGCCGCTACAATGAGCAGTTCTTC
-	TRBV9	TRBJ2-1	TRBD2	CASSVGASGAYNEQFF	TGTGCCAGCAGCGTAGGGGCTAGCGGGGCCTACAATGAGCAGTTCTTC
once	TRBV6-2/TRBV6-3	TRBJ2-1	TRBD2	CASSYIWGGAGVNEQFF	TGTGCCAGCAGTTACATTTGGGGAGGGGCTGGGGTCAATGAGCAGTTCTTC
-	TRBV5-6	TRBJ2-7	-	CASSSAGVIDEQYF	TGTGCCAGCAGTTCGGCAGGGGTTATCGACGAGCAGTACTTC
-	TRBV19	TRBJ1-2	-	CASSIDLDRAGLYGYTF	TGTGCCAGTAGTATAGATCTCGATCGGGCAGGGCTCTATGGCTACACCTTC
few	TRBV5-4	TRBJ1-2	-	CASSPDLLRGTANTF	TGTGCCAGCAGCCCGGACCTTTTAAGGGGGACCGCTAACACCTTC
-	TRBV27	TRBJ1-5	-	CASSLDGYQPQHF	TGTGCCAGCAGTTTAGACGGGTATCAGCCCCAGCATTTT
-	TRBV18	TRBJ1-6	TRBD1	CASSPGGQGGNSPLHF	TGTGCCAGCTCACCTGGCGGACAGGGAGGTAATTCACCCCTCCACTTT
-	TRBV27	TRBJ1-6	-	CASSQSTDSSYNSPLHF	TGTGCCAGCAGTCAATCGACGGACAGCTCCTATAATTCACCCCTCCACTTT
-	TRBV21-1	TRBJ1-3	-	CASSIMGQTTKHSGNTIYF	TGTGCCAGCAGCATAATGGGACAGACAACTAAACACTCTGGAAACACCATATATTTT
-	TRBV29-1	TRBJ1-6	-	CSVADGDNSPLHF	TGCAGCGTTGCGGACGGGGATAATTCACCCCTCCACTTT
-	TRBV9	TRBJ2-3	-	CASSASGTSTDTQYF	TGTGCCAGCAGCGCATCCGGGACTAGCACAGATACGCAGTATTTT
-	TRBV5-1	TRBJ2-6	-	CASRGVPGKTGANVLTF	TGCGCCAGCAGGGGAGTCCCCGGGAAAACTGGGGCCAACGTCCTGACTTTC
many	TRBV19	TRBJ1-1	TRBD1	CASSIAGTGSEAFF	TGTGCCAGTAGTATAGCAGGGACAGGGTCTGAAGCTTTCTTT
-	TRBV7-9	TRBJ1-4	-	CASSLGGQSGEKLFF	TGTGCCAGCAGCTTAGGGGGCCAATCTGGTGAAAAACTGTTTTTT
-	TRBV11-1	TRBJ2-3	-	CASSFTRTADTQYF	TGTGCCAGCAGCTTCACCAGGACAGCAGATACGCAGTATTTT
-	TRBV19	TRBJ1-1	-	CASSIGGNTEAFF	TGTGCCAGTAGTATCGGAGGGAACACTGAAGCTTTCTTT
-	TRBV5-1	TRBJ1-3	-	CASSPFSPGYRAGNTIYF	TGCGCCAGCAGCCCCTTTTCCCCTGGTTACAGGGCCGGAAACACCATATATTTT
-	TRBV6-2/TRBV6-3	TRBJ1-3	-	CASTPRDLPGNTIYF	TGTGCCAGCACCCCTCGGGATCTTCCTGGAAACACCATATATTTT
-	TRBV4-2	TRBJ2-5	-	CASSHGRGQETQYF	TGTGCCAGCAGCCACGGCAGGGGACAAGAGACCCAGTACTTC
-	TRBV4-3	TRBJ2-7	-	CASSPGEQYF	TGCGCCAGCAGCCCGGGGGAGCAGTACTTC
-	TRBV29-1	TRBJ1-1	-	CSGTPRRVNTEAFF	TGCAGCGGTACCCCCCGGAGGGTGAACACTGAAGCTTTCTTT